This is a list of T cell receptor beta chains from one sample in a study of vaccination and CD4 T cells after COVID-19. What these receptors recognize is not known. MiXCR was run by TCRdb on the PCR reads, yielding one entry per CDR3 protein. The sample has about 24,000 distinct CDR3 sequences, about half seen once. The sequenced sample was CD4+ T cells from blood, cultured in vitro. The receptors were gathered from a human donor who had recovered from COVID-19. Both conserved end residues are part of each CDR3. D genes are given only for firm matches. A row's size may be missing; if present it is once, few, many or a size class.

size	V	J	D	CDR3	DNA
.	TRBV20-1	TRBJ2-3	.	CSARVFGASTDTQYF	TGCAGTGCTAGAGTCTTCGGGGCCAGCACAGATACGCAGTATTTT
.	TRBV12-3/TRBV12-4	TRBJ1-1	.	CASTEQGRGNTEAFF	TGTGCCAGCACTGAACAGGGCCGAGGGAACACTGAAGCTTTCTTT
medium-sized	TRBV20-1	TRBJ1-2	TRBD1	CSARRPGDSFYGYTF	TGCAGTGCTAGACGTCCCGGGGACAGCTTTTATGGCTACACCTTC
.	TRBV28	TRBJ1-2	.	CASSLRPNGGSGGYTF	TGTGCCAGCAGTTTACGTCCGAACGGAGGAAGTGGTGGCTACACCTTC
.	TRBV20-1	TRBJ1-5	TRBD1	CSARQGQGNQPQHF	TGCAGTGCTAGGCAGGGACAGGGGAATCAGCCCCAGCATTTT
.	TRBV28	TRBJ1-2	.	CASRPTQGGGGYGYTF	TGTGCCAGCAGACCTACCCAGGGAGGGGGTGGCTATGGCTACACCTTC
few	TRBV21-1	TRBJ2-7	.	CASSRGLYEQYF	TGTGCCAGCAGCAGAGGCCTCTACGAGCAGTACTTC
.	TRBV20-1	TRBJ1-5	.	CSANGRTGTRPQHF	TGCAGTGCTAATGGAAGAACAGGGACCCGGCCCCAGCATTTT
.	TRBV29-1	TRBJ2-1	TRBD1	CSVSDRGSPSRNEQFF	TGCAGCGTTTCGGACAGGGGGTCCCCCTCGAGGAATGAGCAGTTCTTC
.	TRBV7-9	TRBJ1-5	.	CASSPDGYNQPQHF	TGTGCCAGCAGCCCGGACGGCTACAATCAGCCCCAGCATTTT
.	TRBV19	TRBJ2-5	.	CASTEFPGIETQYF	TGTGCCAGTACCGAGTTCCCGGGGATAGAGACCCAGTACTTC
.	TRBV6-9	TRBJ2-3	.	CASSQRTDTDTQYF	TGTGCCAGCAGTCAGCGGACAGACACAGATACGCAGTATTTT
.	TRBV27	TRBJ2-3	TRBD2	CASSPTLAASTDTQYF	TGTGCCAGCAGTCCTACTCTAGCGGCGAGCACAGATACGCAGTATTTT
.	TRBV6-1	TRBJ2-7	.	CASSDRDVSYEQYF	TGTGCCAGCAGTGACAGGGACGTCTCCTACGAGCAGTACTTC
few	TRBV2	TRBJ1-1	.	CWSLQYMNTEAFF	TGTTGGTCTTTACAGTACATGAACACTGAAGCTTTCTTT
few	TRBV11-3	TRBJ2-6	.	CASSFTGTGANVLTF	TGTGCCAGCAGCTTCACAGGGACTGGGGCCAACGTCCTGACTTTC
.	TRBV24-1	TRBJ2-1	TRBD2	CATSDSLAGSYNEQFF	TGTGCCACCAGTGACTCCCTAGCGGGATCCTACAATGAGCAGTTCTTC
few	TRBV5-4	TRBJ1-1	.	CASSSNRGAGEAFF	TGTGCCAGCAGCTCCAATCGCGGGGCAGGTGAAGCTTTCTTT
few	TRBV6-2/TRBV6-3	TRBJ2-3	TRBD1	CASSLAGTGSTDTQYF	TGTGCCAGCAGTTTAGCCGGGACAGGGAGCACAGATACGCAGTATTTT
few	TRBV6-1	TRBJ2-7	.	CASRAGEVSQYF	TGTGCCAGCCGGGCCGGGGAGGTTTCTCAGTACTTC
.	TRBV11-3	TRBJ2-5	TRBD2	CASSSSLPSGVIVYQETQYF	TGTGCCAGCAGCTCCTCCCTGCCTAGCGGAGTAATCGTGTACCAAGAGACCCAGTACTTC
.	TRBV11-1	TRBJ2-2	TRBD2	CASAGGDTGELFF	TGTGCCAGCGCGGGGGGGGACACCGGGGAGCTGTTTTTT
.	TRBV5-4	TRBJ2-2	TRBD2	CASSLTSGFTGELFF	TGTGCCAGCAGCTTGACTAGCGGGTTCACCGGGGAGCTGTTTTTT
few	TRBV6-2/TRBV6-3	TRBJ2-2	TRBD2	CASSSSGSGELFF	TGTGCCAGCAGTTCTAGCGGGTCCGGGGAGCTGTTTTTT
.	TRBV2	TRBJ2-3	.	CASRERPDTQYF	TGTGCCAGCAGGGAAAGGCCTGATACGCAGTATTTT
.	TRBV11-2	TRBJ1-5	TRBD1	CASQDRGRSILTQPQHF	TGTGCCAGCCAGGACAGGGGGCGCTCAATCCTGACGCAGCCCCAGCATTTT
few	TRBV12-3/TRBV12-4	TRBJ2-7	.	CASTHGGIRYEQYF	TGTGCCAGCACCCACGGGGGAATCCGCTACGAGCAGTACTTC
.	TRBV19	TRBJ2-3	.	CACHGVATDTQYF	TGTGCCTGTCATGGGGTAGCTACAGATACGCAGTATTTT
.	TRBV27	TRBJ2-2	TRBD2	CASSLFTPGPGSGRNTGELFF	TGTGCCAGCAGTTTATTCACACCCGGCCCGGGAAGCGGGAGGAACACCGGGGAGCTGTTTTTT
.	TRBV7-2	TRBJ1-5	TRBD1	CASSAGQGNQPQHF	TGTGCCAGCAGCGCCGGACAGGGCAATCAGCCCCAGCATTTT
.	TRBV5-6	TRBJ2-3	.	CASSLGQGAAYGTQYF	TGTGCCAGCAGCTTGGGGCAAGGGGCCGCCTACGGTACGCAGTATTTT
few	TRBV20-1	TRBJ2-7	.	CSARLGGISYEQYF	TGCAGTGCCAGACTGGGCGGGATATCCTACGAGCAGTACTTC
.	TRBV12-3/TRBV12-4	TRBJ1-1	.	CASSSGGKNTEAFF	TGTGCCAGCAGTTCTGGGGGCAAGAACACTGAAGCTTTCTTT
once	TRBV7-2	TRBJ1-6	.	CASSLNPRSPLHF	TGTGCCAGCAGCTTAAACCCAAGATCACCCCTCCACTTT
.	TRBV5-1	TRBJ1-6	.	CASSLAGWSNNSPLHF	TGCGCCAGCAGCTTGGCCGGGTGGAGTAATAATTCACCCCTCCACTTT
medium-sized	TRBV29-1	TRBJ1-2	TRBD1	CSVENRGFGGYTF	TGCAGCGTTGAGAACAGGGGGTTCGGTGGCTACACCTTC
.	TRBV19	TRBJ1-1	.	CASSSQTAGATEAFF	TGTGCCAGTAGTTCACAGACAGCGGGTGCCACTGAAGCTTTCTTT
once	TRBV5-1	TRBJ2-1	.	CASSLDTYNEQFF	TGCGCCAGCAGCTTGGACACCTACAATGAGCAGTTCTTC
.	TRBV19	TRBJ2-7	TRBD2	CASSIDKLAGASEQYF	TGTGCCAGTAGTATAGACAAACTAGCGGGAGCTAGCGAGCAGTACTTC
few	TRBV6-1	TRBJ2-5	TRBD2	CASSELAGGQETQYF	TGTGCCAGCAGTGAACTAGCGGGGGGGCAAGAGACCCAGTACTTC
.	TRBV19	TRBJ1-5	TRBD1	CARPKPRDSNQPQHF	TGTGCCAGGCCGAAGCCCCGGGACAGTAATCAGCCCCAGCATTTT
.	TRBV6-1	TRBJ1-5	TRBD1	CASSRQGLGQPQHF	TGTGCCAGCAGCAGACAGGGCTTGGGTCAGCCCCAGCATTTT
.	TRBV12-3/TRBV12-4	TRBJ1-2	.	CASSSTGFGYTF	TGTGCCAGCAGCTCTACAGGGTTCGGCTACACCTTC
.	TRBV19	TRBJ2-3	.	CASSIGDLGRRQYF	TGTGCCAGTAGTATCGGGGATTTAGGGAGGAGGCAGTATTTT
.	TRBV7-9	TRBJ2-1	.	CASSLVAGVNEQFF	TGTGCCAGCAGCTTAGTGGCAGGGGTCAATGAGCAGTTCTTC
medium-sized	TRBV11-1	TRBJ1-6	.	CASSLGWTASPLHF	TGTGCCAGCAGCTTAGGATGGACAGCCTCACCCCTCCACTTT
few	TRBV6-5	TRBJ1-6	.	CASSYSFQGNSPLHF	TGTGCCAGCAGTTACTCGTTCCAGGGGAATTCACCCCTCCACTTT
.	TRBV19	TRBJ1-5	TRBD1	CASSATGGNQPQHF	TGTGCCAGTAGTGCCACAGGGGGCAATCAGCCCCAGCATTTT
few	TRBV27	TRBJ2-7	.	CASSLSLPGLGYEQYF	TGTGCCAGCAGTTTATCCCTCCCGGGACTTGGCTACGAGCAGTACTTC
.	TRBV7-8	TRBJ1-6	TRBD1	CASSLATGRRSSTYNSPLHF	TGTGCCAGCAGCTTAGCGACAGGGCGTCGTTCATCCACCTATAATTCACCCCTCCACTTT
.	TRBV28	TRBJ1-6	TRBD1	CASSLTGDYSPLHF	TGTGCCAGCAGCTTAACAGGGGACTATTCACCCCTCCACTTT